This T cell receptor (beta chain) was retrieved from a study of cytomegalovirus exposure and HLA in healthy donors. Looking at the study overall: The roughly 130 validation repertoires were reported in a later analysis to have been generated on the same platform as the 500 to 700 first-cohort repertoires. Study findings and constraints: A classifier reportedly called cytomegalovirus status with high sensitivity and specificity. The tendency of first-cohort TCR clusters to co-occur in the 120 or so validation repertoires was the finding of a later analysis. A list of 150 or so TCR beta chains associated with cytomegalovirus was given.

On this clone: The antigen is not known.

The assay was immunoSEQ multiplex PCR, and TCRdb's table has in-frame clones only and misses some. The sample includes 90,000 to 150,000 clones, 75% to 90% of them seen just once. V was cut by 2 bases and J by 4 bases, with 11 bases left in between. The germline CDR1 and CDR2 sequences are SGHDT and YYEEEE. The CDR3 contains 14 residues. This sequence originates from a man in his late teens or twenties in good health and CMV-seropositive. The rearrangement joins TRBV5-6 to TRBJ2-3; the D is unclear. The material sequenced was PBMCs. The CDR3 DNA is TGTGCCAGCAGCTTAGGCGGATGGTCAGATACGCAGTATTTT. Its protein is CASSLGGWSDTQYF.